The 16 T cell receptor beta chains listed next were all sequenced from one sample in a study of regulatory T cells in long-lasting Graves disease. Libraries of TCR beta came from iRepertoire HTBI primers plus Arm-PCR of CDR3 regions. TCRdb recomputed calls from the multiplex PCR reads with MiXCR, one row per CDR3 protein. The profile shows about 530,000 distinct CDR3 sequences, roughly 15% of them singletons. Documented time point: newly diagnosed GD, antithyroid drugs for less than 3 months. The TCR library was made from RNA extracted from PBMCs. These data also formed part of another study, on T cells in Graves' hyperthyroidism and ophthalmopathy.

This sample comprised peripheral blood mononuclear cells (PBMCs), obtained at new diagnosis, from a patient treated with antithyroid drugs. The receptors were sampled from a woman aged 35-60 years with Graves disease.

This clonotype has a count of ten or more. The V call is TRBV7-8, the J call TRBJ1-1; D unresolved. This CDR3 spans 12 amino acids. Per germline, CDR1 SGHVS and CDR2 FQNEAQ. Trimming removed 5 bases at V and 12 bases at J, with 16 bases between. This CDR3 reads CASSHLEGVSFF. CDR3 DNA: TGTGCCAGCAGCCACCTCGAGGGCGTTTCTTTCTTT.

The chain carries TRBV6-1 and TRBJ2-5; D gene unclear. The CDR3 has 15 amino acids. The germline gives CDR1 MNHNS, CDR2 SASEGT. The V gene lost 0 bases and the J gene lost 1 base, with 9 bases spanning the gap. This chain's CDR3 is CASSEALGFQETQYF. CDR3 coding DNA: TGTGCCAGCAGTGAAGCGCTCGGATTCCAAGAGACCCAGTACTTC.

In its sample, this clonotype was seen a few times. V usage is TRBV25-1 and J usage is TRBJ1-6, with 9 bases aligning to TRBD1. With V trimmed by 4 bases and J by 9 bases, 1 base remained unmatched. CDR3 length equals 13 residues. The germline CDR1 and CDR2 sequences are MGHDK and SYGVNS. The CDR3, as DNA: TGTGCCAGCAGTGGGACAGGGGTTTCACCCCTCCACTTT. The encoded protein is CASSGTGVSPLHF. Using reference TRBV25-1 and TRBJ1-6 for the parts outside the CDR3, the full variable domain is EADIYQTPRYLVIGTGKKITLECSQTMGHDKMYWYQQDPGMELHLIHYSYGVNSTEKGDLSSESTVSRIRTEHFPLTLESARPSHTSQYLCASSGTGVSPLHFGNGTRLTVT.

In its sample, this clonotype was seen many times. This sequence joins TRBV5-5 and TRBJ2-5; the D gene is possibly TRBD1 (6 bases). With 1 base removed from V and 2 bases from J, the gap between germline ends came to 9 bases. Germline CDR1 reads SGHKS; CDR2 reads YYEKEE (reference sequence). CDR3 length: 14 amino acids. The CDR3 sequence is CASSLNRAQETQYF. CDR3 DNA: TGTGCCAGCAGCTTGAACAGGGCTCAAGAGACCCAGTACTTC.

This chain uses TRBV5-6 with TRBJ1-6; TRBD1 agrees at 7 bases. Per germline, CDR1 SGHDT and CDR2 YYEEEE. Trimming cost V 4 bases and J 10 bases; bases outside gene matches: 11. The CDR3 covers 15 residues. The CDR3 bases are TGTGCCAGCAGCCTGGAGGAGGGGGCTGGATCACCCCTCCACTTT. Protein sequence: CASSLEEGAGSPLHF.

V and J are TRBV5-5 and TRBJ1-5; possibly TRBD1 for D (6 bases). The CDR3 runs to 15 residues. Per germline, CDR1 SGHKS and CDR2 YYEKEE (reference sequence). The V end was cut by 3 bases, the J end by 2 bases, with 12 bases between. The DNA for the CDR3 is TGTGCCAGCAGCTCTCAGGGGTTCGGCAATCAGCCCCAGCATTTT. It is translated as CASSSQGFGNQPQHF.

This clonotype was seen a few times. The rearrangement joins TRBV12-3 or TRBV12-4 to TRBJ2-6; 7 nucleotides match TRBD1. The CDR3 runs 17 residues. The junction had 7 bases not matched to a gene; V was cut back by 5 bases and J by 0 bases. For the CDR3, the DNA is TGTGCCAGCAGTGTCCGGGACAGAGACTCTGGGGCCAACGTCCTGACTTTC. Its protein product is CASSVRDRDSGANVLTF.

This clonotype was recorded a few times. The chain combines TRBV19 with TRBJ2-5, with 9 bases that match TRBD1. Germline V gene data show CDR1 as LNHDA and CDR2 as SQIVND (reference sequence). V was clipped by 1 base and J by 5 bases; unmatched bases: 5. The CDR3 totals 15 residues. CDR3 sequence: CASSIAGTGRETQYF. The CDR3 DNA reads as TGTGCCAGTAGTATAGCTGGGACAGGGAGGGAGACCCAGTACTTC. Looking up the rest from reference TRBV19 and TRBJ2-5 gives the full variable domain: DGGITQSPKYLFRKEGQNVTLSCEQNLNHDAMYWYRQDPGQGLRLIYYSQIVNDFQKGDIAEGYSVSREKKESFPLTVTSAQKNPTAFYLCASSIAGTGRETQYFGPGTRLLVL.

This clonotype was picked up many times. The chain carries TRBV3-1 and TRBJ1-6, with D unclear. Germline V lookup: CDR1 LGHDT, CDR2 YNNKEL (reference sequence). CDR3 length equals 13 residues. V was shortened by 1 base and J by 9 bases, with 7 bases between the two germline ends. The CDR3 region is CASSQGRSSPLHF. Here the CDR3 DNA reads TGTGCCAGCAGCCAAGGGAGAAGTTCACCCCTCCACTTT.

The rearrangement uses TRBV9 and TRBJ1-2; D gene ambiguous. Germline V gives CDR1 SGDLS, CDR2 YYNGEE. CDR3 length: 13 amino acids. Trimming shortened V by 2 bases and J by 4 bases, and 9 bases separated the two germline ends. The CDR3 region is CASSVQMGYGYTF. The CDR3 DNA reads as TGTGCCAGCAGCGTGCAGATGGGCTATGGCTACACCTTC. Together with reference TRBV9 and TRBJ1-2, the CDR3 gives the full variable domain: DSGVTQTPKHLITATGQRVTLRCSPRSGDLSVYWYQQSLDQGLQFLIQYYNGEERAKGNILERFSAQQFPDLHSELNLSSLELGDSALYFCASSVQMGYGYTFGSGTRLTVV.

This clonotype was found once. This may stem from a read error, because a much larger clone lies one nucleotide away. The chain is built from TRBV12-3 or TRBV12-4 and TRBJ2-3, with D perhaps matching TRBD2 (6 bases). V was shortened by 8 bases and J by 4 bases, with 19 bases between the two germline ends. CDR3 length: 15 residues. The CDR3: CASGPGLILPDTQYF. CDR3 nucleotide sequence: TGTGCCAGCGGCCCGGGACTTATTCTCCCAGATACGCAGTATTTT.

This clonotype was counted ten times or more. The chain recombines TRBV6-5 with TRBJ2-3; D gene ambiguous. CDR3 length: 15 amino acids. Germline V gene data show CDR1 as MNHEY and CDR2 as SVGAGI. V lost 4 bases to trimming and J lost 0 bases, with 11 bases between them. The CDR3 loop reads CASSWATESTDTQYF. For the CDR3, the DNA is TGTGCCAGCAGTTGGGCTACCGAGAGCACAGATACGCAGTATTTT.

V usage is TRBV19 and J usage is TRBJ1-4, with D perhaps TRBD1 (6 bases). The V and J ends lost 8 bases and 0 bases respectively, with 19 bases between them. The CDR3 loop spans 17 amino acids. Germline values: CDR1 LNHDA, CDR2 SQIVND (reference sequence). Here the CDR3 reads CASPPPGALATNEKLFF. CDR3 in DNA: TGTGCCAGTCCGCCCCCGGGGGCCCTAGCAACTAATGAAAAACTGTTTTTT.

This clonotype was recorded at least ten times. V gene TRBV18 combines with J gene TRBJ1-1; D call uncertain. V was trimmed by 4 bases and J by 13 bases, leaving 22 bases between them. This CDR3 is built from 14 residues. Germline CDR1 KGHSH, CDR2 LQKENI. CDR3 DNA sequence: TGTGCCAGCTCACAAGATGGCTACCGGGAAATTGTTTTCTTT. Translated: CASSQDGYREIVFF.

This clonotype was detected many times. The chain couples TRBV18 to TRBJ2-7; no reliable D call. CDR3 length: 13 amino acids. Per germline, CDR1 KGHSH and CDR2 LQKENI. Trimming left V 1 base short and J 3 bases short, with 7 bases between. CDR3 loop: CASSPRLDYEQYF. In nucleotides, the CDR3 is TGTGCCAGCTCACCACGGCTCGACTACGAGCAGTACTTC.

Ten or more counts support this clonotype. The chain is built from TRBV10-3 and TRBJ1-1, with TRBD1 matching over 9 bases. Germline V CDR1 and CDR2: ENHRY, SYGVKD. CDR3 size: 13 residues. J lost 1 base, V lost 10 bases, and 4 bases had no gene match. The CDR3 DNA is TGTGCCACTGGGGACAGGGCGAACACTGAAGCTTTCTTT. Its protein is CATGDRANTEAFF.